The 6 T cell receptor beta chains below were found in one sample sequenced in a study of blood T cell repertoires in COVID-19. Measured with immunoSEQ multiplex PCR; TCRdb has only the in-frame clones, and not every one. The top ten clones hold 4.9% of a sample with approximately 240,000 clones, approximately 82% of them seen once. The material sequenced was peripheral blood. These receptors all stem from a woman of 80 years or more with active or convalescent COVID-19.

The chain is built from TRBV28 and TRBJ1-2; perhaps TRBD1 as D (6 bases). V was cut by 4 bases and J by 8 bases, with 17 bases left in between. Per the germline V gene, CDR1 is MDHEN and CDR2 is SYDVKM. This CDR3 region has 14 residues. CDR3 bases: TGTGCCAGCAGTTCTGAGCAGGGGTTCGGGGGCTACACCTTC. Its protein is CASSSEQGFGGYTF.

The chain employs TRBV2 and TRBJ2-7; 10 bases are a match to TRBD1. V was clipped by 7 bases and J by 2 bases; unmatched bases: 2. From germline, CDR1 is SNHLY and CDR2 FYNNEI. The CDR3 is 13 amino acids. CDR3 coding DNA: TGTGCCAGCAAAGGGACAGGGGCCTACGAGCAGTACTTC. This gives the protein CASKGTGAYEQYF. Full variable domain (missing parts from reference TRBV2 and TRBJ2-7): EPEVTQTPSHQVTQMGQEVILRCVPISNHLYFYWYRQILGQKVEFLVSFYNNEISEKSEIFDDQFSVERPDGSNFTLKIRSTKLEDSAMYFCASKGTGAYEQYFGPGTRLTVT.

The chain carries TRBV5-1 and TRBJ2-3; 7 bases match TRBD1. Looked up from germline, CDR1 is SGHRS and CDR2 is YFSETQ. This CDR3 region has 16 residues. J lost 5 bases, V lost 2 bases, and 11 bases had no gene match. Here the CDR3 reads CASSFFGQGVQDTQYF. The CDR3 coding sequence is TGCGCCAGCAGCTTTTTCGGCCAGGGGGTACAAGATACGCAGTATTTT.

The gene calls are TRBV6-5 and TRBJ1-1; no firm D call. With 5 bases removed from V and 7 bases from J, the gap between germline ends came to 14 bases. Germline assignment: CDR1 MNHEY and CDR2 SVGAGI. This CDR3 has 13 residues. The CDR3 coding sequence is TGTGCCAGCAGTCCGTCGTCCGGTTTTGAAGCTTTCTTT. Translation gives CASSPSSGFEAFF.

The V and J genes are TRBV2 and TRBJ2-7; 7 bases are shared with TRBD1. From germline, CDR1 is SNHLY and CDR2 FYNNEI. The CDR3 is 15 residues long. After removal of 2 bases from V and 3 bases from J, the junction contained 7 bases not matched to a gene. CDR3 amino acids: CASSETPGQLYEQYF. CDR3 in DNA: TGTGCCAGCAGTGAAACCCCGGGACAGCTCTACGAGCAGTACTTC.

This sequence joins TRBV6-6 and TRBJ1-4; TRBD1 agrees at 7 bases. The trim removed 4 bases at V and 0 bases at J, leaving 5 bases unmatched. The length of the CDR3 is 16 residues. Germline lookup yields CDR1 MNHNY and CDR2 SVGAGI (reference sequence). CDR3 loop: CASSLRQGSTNEKLFF. CDR3 in DNA: TGTGCCAGCAGTTTACGACAGGGATCAACTAATGAAAAACTGTTTTTT.